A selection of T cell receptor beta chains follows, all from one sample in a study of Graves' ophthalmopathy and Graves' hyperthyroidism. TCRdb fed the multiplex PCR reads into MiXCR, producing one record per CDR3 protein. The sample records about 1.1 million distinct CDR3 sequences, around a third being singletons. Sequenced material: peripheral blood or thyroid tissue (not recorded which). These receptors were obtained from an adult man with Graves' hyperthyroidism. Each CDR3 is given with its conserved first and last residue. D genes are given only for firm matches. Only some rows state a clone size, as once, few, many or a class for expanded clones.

TGCGCCAGCAGCTCACAGGGTGTTCGGGAGACCCAGTACTTC,CASSSQGVRETQYF,TRBJ2-5,few,TRBV5-1,.
TGTGCCAGCAGCTTAGCGACAGGAAGGGGGTTCGGCTACACCTTC,CASSLATGRGFGYTF,TRBJ1-2,many,TRBV7-8,.
TGTGCCAGCAGCTCATACTCCCGGGAGACCCAGTACTTC,CASSSYSRETQYF,TRBJ2-5,many,TRBV2,.
TGTGCCAGCAGACCCCCCGGACAGGATTATAATTCACCCCTCCACTTT,CASRPPGQDYNSPLHF,TRBJ1-6,.,TRBV6-5,TRBD1
TGCAGCGTTGACGGCTTGAGCAGGGGCGGAGAGACCCAGTACTTC,CSVDGLSRGGETQYF,TRBJ2-5,.,TRBV29-1,.
TGTGCCAGCAGACGACAGGGTTTTACGGAGCCCCAGCATTTT,CASRRQGFTEPQHF,TRBJ1-5,.,TRBV27,TRBD1
TGTGCCAGCAGCTTAGGAGGGATGGGGGCTGAAGCTTTCTTT,CASSLGGMGAEAFF,TRBJ1-1,many,TRBV11-2,.
TGCAGTGCTAGAGACTGGGGGGACAGGGGCCTTAATAACTATGGCTACACCTTC,CSARDWGDRGLNNYGYTF,TRBJ1-2,.,TRBV20-1,TRBD1
TGTGCCAGCAGCACACTAGCGGAGAACACCGGGGAGCTGTTTTTT,CASSTLAENTGELFF,TRBJ2-2,.,TRBV12-3/TRBV12-4,TRBD2
TGCAGTGCTACTCGGTGGGGGGGATACGAGCAGTACTTC,CSATRWGGYEQYF,TRBJ2-7,.,TRBV20-1,TRBD2
TGTGCCAGTAGTATAGCAGGGCAGAATAGCAATCAGCCCCAGCATTTT,CASSIAGQNSNQPQHF,TRBJ1-5,few,TRBV19,.
TGTGCCACCCAGACACATTCCGGGACAGGGTACTACGAGCAGTACTTC,CATQTHSGTGYYEQYF,TRBJ2-7,.,TRBV25-1,TRBD1
TGTGCCAGCAGTTACTTAGGGGTACGGGATCAGCCCCAGCATTTT,CASSYLGVRDQPQHF,TRBJ1-5,few,TRBV6-6,.
TGTGCCTGGAGGACCGGACAGGGGCTTGACTATGGCTACACCTTC,CAWRTGQGLDYGYTF,TRBJ1-2,few,TRBV30,TRBD1
TGTGCCAGCAAGAAGACTAGCGGGAGACCGCAGCGGGAGACCCAGTACTTC,CASKKTSGRPQRETQYF,TRBJ2-5,.,TRBV2,TRBD2
TGTGCCAGCAGCGGAGGGGGAAATGACTACGAGCAGTACTTC,CASSGGGNDYEQYF,TRBJ2-7,many,TRBV2,.
TGTGCCATCAGTGAAAGAGACAGGGTTGTTGGAAAACTGTTTTTT,CAISERDRVVGKLFF,TRBJ1-4,.,TRBV10-3,TRBD1
TGCAGCGTTGGACGGGGGGGCGGTGGGACCGGGGAGCAGTACTTC,CSVGRGGGGTGEQYF,TRBJ2-7,.,TRBV29-1,TRBD2
TGTGCCATTACGGACAGGCCGGGTCAGCCCCAGCATTTT,CAITDRPGQPQHF,TRBJ1-5,.,TRBV28,TRBD1
TGTGCCACCAGTGATCAACAGCGGGAGACCCAGTACTTC,CATSDQQRETQYF,TRBJ2-5,.,TRBV24-1,.
TGTGCCAGCAGCGTAGGGGGTACAGCCGAGCAGTACTTC,CASSVGGTAEQYF,TRBJ2-7,.,TRBV9,.
TGTGCCAGCAGTGACACGACCTACGAGCAGTACTTC,CASSDTTYEQYF,TRBJ2-7,many,TRBV25-1,.
TGTGCCATCAGTCCCGACAGGAGCTCCTACGAGCAGTACTTC,CAISPDRSSYEQYF,TRBJ2-7,.,TRBV10-3,.
TGCAGTGCCTTCCTGCCCTACATTTCAACCTACGAGCAGTACTTC,CSAFLPYISTYEQYF,TRBJ2-7,.,TRBV20-1,.
TGCGCCAGCAGTGCGGCCCTGAGGGGGTCCCTCTCCGAGCAGTACTTC,CASSAALRGSLSEQYF,TRBJ2-7,.,TRBV10-2,.
TGTGCCAGCATGCAATTTCCGGCAGGGCGAGGTGATGGCTACACCTTC,CASMQFPAGRGDGYTF,TRBJ1-2,.,TRBV2,.
TGTGCCAGCAGCGTTAGTGGATCCTCCTCCTACGAGGGGGCAAACTATGGCTACACCTTC,CASSVSGSSSYEGANYGYTF,TRBJ1-2,.,TRBV9,TRBD1
TGCGCCAGCAGTTTGGTCCAGGGTCTGGGGGAGCTGTTTTTT,CASSLVQGLGELFF,TRBJ2-2,.,TRBV4-3,.
TGTGCCAGCAGCACCTGGGACAGACCTGGAAACACCATATATTTT,CASSTWDRPGNTIYF,TRBJ1-3,few,TRBV3-1,TRBD1
TGTGCCATCAAATCCCCAGGGGCCCCGGAATCCCTCCACTTT,CAIKSPGAPESLHF,TRBJ1-6,.,TRBV10-3,.
TGTGCCAGCAGCTCCCCCGGACAGGGAAGTCAGCAGTACTTC,CASSSPGQGSQQYF,TRBJ2-7,.,TRBV7-9,TRBD1
TGTGCCAGCAGCGTTCTGGGGAGTACCGGGGAGCTGTTTTTT,CASSVLGSTGELFF,TRBJ2-2,few,TRBV9,.
TGTGCCAGCAGCTTATTCCAGGGGGCCTACGAGCAGTACTTC,CASSLFQGAYEQYF,TRBJ2-7,many,TRBV7-2,TRBD1
TGCAGCGTTTGCAGGGCCGATCTCTATGGCTACACCTTC,CSVCRADLYGYTF,TRBJ1-2,.,TRBV29-1,.
TGTGCCACCTCCGGACGTAGAAACTATAATTCACCCCTCCACTTT,CATSGRRNYNSPLHF,TRBJ1-6,.,TRBV25-1,.
TGTGCCAGCAGCGCGACAGGGGAACATAATGAAAAACTGTTTTTT,CASSATGEHNEKLFF,TRBJ1-4,few,TRBV9,TRBD1
TGCGCCGGCAGCTTGGATGTCCGTTCGTTTGGCGTAAACACCATATATTTT,CAGSLDVRSFGVNTIYF,TRBJ1-3,.,TRBV5-1,.
TGTGCCAGCAGCGTAGCGGGGGCGAGCTCCTACGAGCAGTACTTC,CASSVAGASSYEQYF,TRBJ2-7,few,TRBV9,.
TGCAGTGCCATTTTATTCGGGACAGGGGACCAGAGAGAAAAACTGTTTTTT,CSAILFGTGDQREKLFF,TRBJ1-4,.,TRBV20-1,TRBD1
TGTGCCACCAGCACACGTCAGGGATTGCCTGAAGCTTTC,CATSTRQGLPEAF,TRBJ2-6,.,TRBV15,.
TGTGCCATCAGTGCTATGGGGGGTACCTATGGCTACACCTTC,CAISAMGGTYGYTF,TRBJ1-2,many,TRBV10-3,.
TGTGCCAGCAGCTTGGGGGGGCAGCAGCCCCAGCATTTT,CASSLGGQQPQHF,TRBJ1-5,many,TRBV5-8,.
TGCAGTGCTAGTGGGACTAGCGGGGGCCCGTCCTACGAGCAGTACTTC,CSASGTSGGPSYEQYF,TRBJ2-7,few,TRBV20-1,TRBD2
TGTGCCACCAGCAGAGGCGGAGAGGGAGGCAATCAGCCCCAGCATTTT,CATSRGGEGGNQPQHF,TRBJ1-5,.,TRBV15,.
TGCAGCGTTGTAACGCCAGCCGGCGAGCAGTACTTC,CSVVTPAGEQYF,TRBJ2-7,many,TRBV29-1,.
TGCGCCAGCAGCCACTCAGGGCGTGATGAAAAACTGTTTTTT,CASSHSGRDEKLFF,TRBJ1-4,once,TRBV5-1,.
TGCGCCAGCAGCTTCCAGGGGGCGAATGAAAAACTGTTTTTT,CASSFQGANEKLFF,TRBJ1-4,many,TRBV5-1,TRBD1
TGTGCCAGCAGCCTCCGGACAGGCGGTAATGAAAAACTGTTTTTT,CASSLRTGGNEKLFF,TRBJ1-4,many,TRBV14,TRBD1
TGTGCCAGCAGACTCGGGACCTTCTCCTACGAGCAGTACTTC,CASRLGTFSYEQYF,TRBJ2-7,few,TRBV2,.
TGTGCCACCGAGCTTTTGAACGGCGACGAGCAGTACTTC,CATELLNGDEQYF,TRBJ2-7,.,TRBV24-1,.
TGTGCCAGCAGTGTTGGTGTGGGGGCAACCGGGGAGCTGTTTTTT,CASSVGVGATGELFF,TRBJ2-2,many,TRBV2,.
TGTGCCAGCAGATTAGGTGGTACGGCCGGTATCGAGACCCAGTACTTC,CASRLGGTAGIETQYF,TRBJ2-5,many,TRBV7-3,.
TGCAGCGTTGATCGTCAGCCGAGGGGTGGCTATACCTTC,CSVDRQPRGGYTF,TRBJ1-2,.,TRBV29-1,.
TGCAGCGTTGAGACAGGGAGACCCTACGAGCAGTACTTC,CSVETGRPYEQYF,TRBJ2-7,many,TRBV29-1,TRBD1
TGCAGCGTTTCGGGACTAGATGGGGTCAATGAGCAGTTCTTC,CSVSGLDGVNEQFF,TRBJ2-1,.,TRBV29-1,TRBD2
TGTGCCAGCAGTCCTATCTCCGGGATCCGAAAGTCCTACGAGCAGTACTTC,CASSPISGIRKSYEQYF,TRBJ2-7,once,TRBV10-2,.
TGTGCCAGCAGCTCCTTGGGAGGCCTAAGCACAGATACGCAGTATTTT,CASSSLGGLSTDTQYF,TRBJ2-3,.,TRBV7-2,.
TGTGCCAGTAGTATCTTGAATTCACCCCTCCACTTT,CASSILNSPLHF,TRBJ1-6,many,TRBV19,.
TGTGCCACCAGCAGACCCGGGACAGGGATGAACACTGAAGCTTTCTTT,CATSRPGTGMNTEAFF,TRBJ1-1,.,TRBV15,TRBD1
TGCAGTGCTAGCCGTGCCCAAGAGACCCAGTACTTC,CSASRAQETQYF,TRBJ2-5,.,TRBV20-1,.